This T cell receptor beta chain was recorded in a study of PD-L1 blockade in urothelial cancer. On the study more broadly: Researchers looked at the blood 3 weeks (second dose) and 6 weeks after treatment began.

Documented time point: peripheral blood 6 weeks after treatment start. Each individual provided 1 to 8 samples (taken pretreatment and on-treatment). Sequencing was performed with immunoSEQ multiplex PCR; in TCRdb, only in-frame clones are kept and a portion is missing. Here the sample spans roughly 28,000 clones, 80% to 90% being singletons. Notes on this clone: The same CDR3 arises from other DNA sequences in this sample as well.

The CDR3 consists of 16 residues. The germline V gene encodes CDR1 MDHEN and CDR2 SYDVKM. V lost 6 bases to trimming and J lost 1 base, with 16 bases between them. Sample: PBMCs, taken around atezolizumab (anti-PD-L1) treatment. The source is a man between 65 and 85 years old with urothelial cancer. This chain uses TRBV28 with TRBJ1-3; tentatively, D is TRBD1 (6 bases). CDR3 DNA: TGTGCCAGCAGCCGGCGGACAGCTCATTCTGGAAACACCATATATTTT. It codes for CASSRRTAHSGNTIYF.